A single T cell receptor (beta chain) is shown here with its context. Antigen: not known. These data are taken from a study of T cell responses to AZD1222 COVID-19 vaccine. Study-wide results and limits: Among vaccine-associated CD4 TCRs, coverage spanned spike, with dominance at 160-218 and 743-854. Possibly, clonal diversity was underestimated; donors were largely white British and included more females. Following two doses of AZD1222, Spike-specific TCR breadth and depth rose.

Here immunoSEQ multiplex PCR was the method, and the copy in TCRdb shows in-frame clones only, minus some. The sample has about 130,000 clones, about 88% seen once. Germline CDR1 ENHRY, CDR2 SYGVKD. Between the trimmed V and J ends, which lost 10 bases and 6 bases, there was a span of 21 bases. The CDR3 has 14 residues. The TCR was taken from an adult in good health. J is TRBJ2-5 and V is TRBV10-3; tentatively, D is TRBD1 (7 bases). Sequenced material: peripheral blood, taken on day 0 of AZD1222 vaccination. The CDR3: CATEEGASKQTQYF. CDR3 nucleotide sequence: TGTGCCACCGAGGAGGGGGCTAGCAAGCAGACCCAGTACTTC.